The clone carrying this T cell receptor beta chain came up many times. Antigen: not known. This record comes from a study of spatial heterogeneity in lung cancer. Study results and limitations: Tumors with more nonsynonymous mutations had more expanded intratumoral alpha and beta TCRs.

The CDR3 has 14 residues. The junction had 5 bases not matched to a gene; V was cut back by 8 bases and J by 3 bases. CDR1 is MNHNY and CDR2 is SVGAGI in the germline V gene (reference sequence). Using its own MiXCR run on the 5' RACE reads, TCRdb lists one record per CDR3 protein. The table shows over 25,000 distinct CDR3 sequences, with roughly 7.2% occurring only once. Time point meaning: sample taken at primary tumor resection. The sequence came from a male donor with early-stage non-small cell lung cancer. The chain has TRBV6-6 and TRBJ1-3, with 9 bases aligning to TRBD1. Sequencing was performed on lung tumor tissue, taken at surgery. The CDR3 coding sequence is TGTGCCAGCCGACAGGGGGGTAGTGGAAACACCATATATTTT. Residues: CASRQGGSGNTIYF.